This entry describes one TCR beta chain. The sample is drawn from a study of T cells expressing NK-cell markers. From its re-call of the 5' RACE reads, TCRdb lists each CDR3 protein once, without DNA. This table holds more than 400,000 distinct CDR3 sequences. The CDR3 runs to 15 residues. The chain has TRBV12-3 or TRBV12-4 and TRBJ2-1; TCRdb picks TRBD1, but there is no DNA to check that call. Material for sequencing was blood T cells: a sorted CD56 or NKG2C T cell subset, CD4+ or CD8+ T cells, or bulk PBMC T cells (not recorded which). This clonotype was obtained from a woman aged 18-70 years in good health. The CDR3 sequence is CASIDRGVPYNEQFF.